Sequencing of this TCR beta chain was carried out in a study of blood T cell repertoires in COVID-19. For the study at large: The origin of the acute and convalescent COVID-19 samples was the United States, Italy and Spain. T cells, B-cell-depleted T cells, or PBMCs supplied cDNA or gDNA.

This CDR3 spans 20 amino acids. The trim removed 0 bases at V and 4 bases at J, leaving 17 bases unmatched. The germline CDR1 and CDR2 sequences are SGHNT and YYREEE (reference sequence). Authors' methods: It was from reference gene primer amplification that nucleated cell counts were estimated. Sequenced by immunoSEQ multiplex PCR; TCRdb stores in-frame clones only, minus some. V, J and clone size are taken as reported in that table, and D and trimming were inferred from the DNA itself. The sample shows 130,000 to 150,000 clones, roughly 89% of them seen only once. This clone was seen only a few times.

This receptor was identified in a woman aged 45-60 years with active or convalescent COVID-19. This chain joins TRBV5-4 and TRBJ2-7, with 12 bases aligning to TRBD2. Sequencing was carried out using peripheral blood. The CDR3: CASSLASGLAGPPLGYEQYF. The CDR3 DNA reads TGTGCCAGCAGCTTGGCCAGCGGACTAGCGGGACCCCCGCTTGGGTACGAGCAGTACTTC.